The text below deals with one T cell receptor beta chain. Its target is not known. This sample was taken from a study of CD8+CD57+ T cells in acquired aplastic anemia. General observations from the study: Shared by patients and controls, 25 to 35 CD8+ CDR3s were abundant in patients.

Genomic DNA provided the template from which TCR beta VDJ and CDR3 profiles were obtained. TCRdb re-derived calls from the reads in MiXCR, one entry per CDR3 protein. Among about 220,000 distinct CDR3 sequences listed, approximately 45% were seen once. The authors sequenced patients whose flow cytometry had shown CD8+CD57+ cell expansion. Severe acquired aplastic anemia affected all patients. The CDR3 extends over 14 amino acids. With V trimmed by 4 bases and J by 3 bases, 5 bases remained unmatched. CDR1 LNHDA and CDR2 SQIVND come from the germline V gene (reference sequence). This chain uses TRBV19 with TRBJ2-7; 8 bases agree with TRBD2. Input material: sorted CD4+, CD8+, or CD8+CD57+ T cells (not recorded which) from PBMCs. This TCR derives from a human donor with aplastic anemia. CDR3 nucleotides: TGTGCCAGTAGTACAAGCGGGGGATTCTACGAGCAGTACTTC. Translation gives CASSTSGGFYEQYF.